This TCR beta chain stems from a study of T cell repertoires in cytomegalovirus infection. Study summary: Both a matching HLA type and CMV infection were indicated by public TCR beta signatures.

General study points: The ex vivo response was dominated by HLA-C-restricted CMV-specific TCR beta clonotypes.

Each CDR3 protein is one row after TCRdb ran MiXCR on the reads. Seen here are about 830,000 distinct CDR3 sequences, roughly 33% observed once, and the top ten hold roughly an eighth. The germline V and J ends were trimmed by 3 bases and 0 bases, with 13 bases remaining between them. The V gene's germline CDR1 is SGDLS and CDR2 YYNGEE. The CDR3 spans 16 residues. Remarks on this clonotype: Its antigen is as yet unknown.

The material sequenced was cultured CD8+ T cells from PBMCs, taken from culture after CMV antigen stimulation. The chain links TRBV9 to TRBJ2-1; D tentatively reads TRBD1 or TRBD2 (5 bases each). The origin of this receptor is a human donor in good health (CMV status not recorded). Some clones in this sample may be carry-over from other donors' samples. The CDR3 DNA follows: TGTGCCAGCAGCGCTGGGGGTGTTTACTCCTACAATGAGCAGTTCTTC. Its protein product is CASSAGGVYSYNEQFF.